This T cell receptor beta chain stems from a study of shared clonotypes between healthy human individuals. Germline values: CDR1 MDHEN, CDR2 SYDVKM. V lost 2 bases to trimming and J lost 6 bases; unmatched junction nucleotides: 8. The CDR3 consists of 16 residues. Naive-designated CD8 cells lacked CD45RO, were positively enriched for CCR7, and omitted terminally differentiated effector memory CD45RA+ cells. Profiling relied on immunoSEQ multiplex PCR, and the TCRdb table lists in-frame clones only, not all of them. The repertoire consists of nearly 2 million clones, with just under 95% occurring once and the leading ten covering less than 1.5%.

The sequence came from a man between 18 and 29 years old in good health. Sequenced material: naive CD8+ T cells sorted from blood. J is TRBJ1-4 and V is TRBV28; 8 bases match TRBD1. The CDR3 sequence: CASSLTRTGMDEKLFF. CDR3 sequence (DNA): TGTGCCAGCAGTTTAACCCGGACAGGGATGGATGAAAAACTGTTTTTT.